This T cell receptor (beta chain) was obtained from a study of spatial heterogeneity in lung cancer. General observations from the study: Sequencing reached an estimated coverage of tumor T cells that was only roughly 7% for alpha chains and over 11% for beta chains. The number of expanded tumor alpha and beta chains correlated with mutation number.

Germline CDR1 is SGHRS and CDR2 is YFSETQ. The CDR3 length is 14 residues. After removal of 0 bases from V and 12 bases from J, the junction contained 6 bases not matched to a gene. Time point noted: sample taken at primary tumor resection. This clonotype was recorded at least ten times. Its antigen is unknown. Carried by each TCR cDNA molecule was a unique molecular identifier. TCRdb re-analysed the 5' RACE reads in MiXCR, keeping a single row per CDR3 protein. The sample lists some 16,000 distinct CDR3 sequences, about 6.5% occurring once. The sample consisted of lung tumor tissue, taken at surgery. The TCR was taken from a female donor with early-stage non-small cell lung cancer. V gene TRBV5-1 combines with J gene TRBJ1-6, with 7 bases lining up with TRBD1. The CDR3 DNA reads as TGCGCCAGCAGCTTGGGACAGGGCGCCGGACCCCTCCACTTT. Amino acid sequence: CASSLGQGAGPLHF.